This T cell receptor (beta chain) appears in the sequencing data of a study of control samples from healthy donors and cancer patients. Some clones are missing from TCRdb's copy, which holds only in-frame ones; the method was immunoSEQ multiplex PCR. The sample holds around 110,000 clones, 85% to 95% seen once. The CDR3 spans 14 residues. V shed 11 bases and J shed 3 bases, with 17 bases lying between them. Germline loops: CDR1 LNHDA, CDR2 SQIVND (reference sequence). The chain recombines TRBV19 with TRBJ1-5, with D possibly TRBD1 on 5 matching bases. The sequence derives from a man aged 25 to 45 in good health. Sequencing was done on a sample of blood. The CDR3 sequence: CAGNDSPNNQPQHF. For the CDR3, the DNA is TGTGCCGGTAATGACAGCCCCAACAATCAGCCCCAGCATTTT.